This is a list of T cell receptor beta chains from one sample in a study of cytomegalovirus exposure and HLA in healthy donors. Method: immunoSEQ multiplex PCR; TCRdb's copy keeps in-frame clones and lacks some. The sample has some 110,000 clones, approximately 91% seen once. Sequenced input: PBMCs. The receptors come from a man aged 18 to 35 in good health and CMV-seropositive. Both conserved end residues are part of each CDR3. The D gene is left open where the match is weak. A clone size is listed for some rows: how often the clone was seen (once, few, many), or a class if it is expanded.

>few|TRBD1|TRBJ2-1|TRBV25-1
TGTGCCAGCGGGGGGACAGGGGACAATGAGCAGTTCTTC
CASGGTGDNEQFF
>once|-|TRBJ2-7|TRBV10-2
TGCGCCAGCAGTGAAAGGACGGAGGGCGAGCAGTACTTC
CASSERTEGEQYF
>-|-|TRBJ1-5|TRBV6-4
TGTGCCAGCTCCCAGTATAGCAATCAGCCCCAGCATTTT
CASSQYSNQPQHF
>-|-|TRBJ2-3|TRBV28
TGTGCCAGCAGTTTAGGAGGGGGCGGCACAGATACGCAGTATTTT
CASSLGGGGTDTQYF
>-|-|TRBJ2-6|TRBV4-2
TGTGCCAGCAGCCAATCAGACAGGCCCCTCGGGGCCAACGTCCTGACTTTC
CASSQSDRPLGANVLTF
>-|-|TRBJ2-2|TRBV25-1
TGTGCCAGCGAGGAACGAAATGGCGCCGGGGAGCTGTTTTTT
CASEERNGAGELFF
>few|TRBD1|TRBJ1-6|TRBV2
TGTGCCAGCAGCCCATGGGGGACAGGGGAATCACCCCTCCACTTT
CASSPWGTGESPLHF
>-|-|TRBJ2-7|TRBV19
TGTGCCAGTAGAATTGCAGCCGGGGGTCAGGTCTACGAGCAGTACTTC
CASRIAAGGQVYEQYF
>-|-|TRBJ1-1|TRBV6-1
TGTGCCATTCAGACAGGCGCGAACACTGAAGCTTTCTTT
CAIQTGANTEAFF
>-|-|TRBJ1-2|TRBV4-1
TGCGCCAGCAGTGCTCAGCGGGGCAGGGGATTCTATGGCTACACCTTC
CASSAQRGRGFYGYTF
>-|-|TRBJ2-3|TRBV6-6
TGTGCCAGCAGGGAGACTCAACAGGGAAACACGCAGTATTTT
CASRETQQGNTQYF
>-|TRBD1|TRBJ1-1|TRBV4-1
TGCGCCAGCAGCCTACAGGGACAGCCGAACACTGAAGCTTTCTTT
CASSLQGQPNTEAFF
>-|TRBD2|TRBJ2-1|TRBV6-1
TGTGCCACTAATACCGGGACTAGCGGGGGCCCTGAGCAGTTCTTC
CATNTGTSGGPEQFF
>-|TRBD1|TRBJ2-1|TRBV10-3
TGTGCCATCAGAGTCTCGCCGGGACAGGGTGACAATGAGCAGTTCTTC
CAIRVSPGQGDNEQFF
>-|-|TRBJ1-4|TRBV13
TGTGCCAGCAGCGGGGACACCACTAATGAAAAACTGTTTTTT
CASSGDTTNEKLFF
>-|-|TRBJ1-1|TRBV10-3
TGTGCCATCAGTGAGAGTGGAGGGAACACTGAAGCTTTCTTT
CAISESGGNTEAFF
>-|-|TRBJ1-5|TRBV6-6
TGTGCCAGCAGCCCAGCGGGAAACAATCAGCCCCAGCATTTT
CASSPAGNNQPQHF
>few|-|TRBJ1-2|TRBV5-1
TGCGCCAGCAGTCCGGACATCGCCTATGGCTACACCTTC
CASSPDIAYGYTF
>-|-|TRBJ1-6|TRBV18
TGTGCCAGCTCAGCCTCCAGGGAAAGCTCCTATAATTCACCCCTCCACTTT
CASSASRESSYNSPLHF
>-|-|TRBJ1-1|TRBV9
TGTGCCAGCAGCCAAGGGGGGGACACTGAAGCTTTCTTT
CASSQGGDTEAFF
>-|-|TRBJ2-5|TRBV2
TGTGCCAGCAGAGGTGGGGCAGGGAGGGAGACCCAGTACTTC
CASRGGAGRETQYF
>-|-|TRBJ1-3|TRBV20-1
TGCAGTGCTAGTAACAGAAACACCATATATTTT
CSASNRNTIYF
>-|TRBD2|TRBJ2-4|TRBV13
TGTGCCAGCAGCCTCCCCCCGGGACTAGCGGGGGTGACACTAGCCAAAAACATTCAGTACTTC
CASSLPPGLAGVTLAKNIQYF
>-|TRBD1|TRBJ1-1|TRBV18
TGTGCCAGCTCACACAACAGGGGAACTGAAGCTTTCTTT
CASSHNRGTEAFF
>-|-|TRBJ1-1|TRBV29-1
TGCAGCGTTGTTGTGGGGCTGGCCATTGAAGCTTTCTTT
CSVVVGLAIEAFF
>once|-|TRBJ1-3|TRBV15
TGTGCCACCAGCAGAGCTCGGCAGCTAGGTTTACGGTCTGGAAACACCATATATTTT
CATSRARQLGLRSGNTIYF
>-|-|TRBJ1-5|TRBV27
TGTGCCAGCAGTTTATTTCCAGGGGCCAATCAGCCCCAGCATTTT
CASSLFPGANQPQHF
>-|-|TRBJ2-1|TRBV7-6
TGTGCCAGCAGCTCAGTCAGGGGCTATCACAATGGGCAGTTCTTC
CASSSVRGYHNGQFF
>-|-|TRBJ1-4|TRBV6-1
TGTGCCAGCAGTGGGTTCAGGGGTACTAATGAAAAACTGTTTTTT
CASSGFRGTNEKLFF
>-|-|TRBJ2-2|TRBV30
TGTGCCTGGATCGAGACAACGAACACCGGGGAGCTGTTTTTT
CAWIETTNTGELFF
>-|-|TRBJ2-3|TRBV4-1
TGCGCCAGCAGCCACCTATCACAGGGAACGCAGTATTTT
CASSHLSQGTQYF
>-|-|TRBJ1-1|TRBV19
TGTGCCAGGGACAGTGGTGGTGATACCATGAACACTGAAGCTTTCTTT
CARDSGGDTMNTEAFF